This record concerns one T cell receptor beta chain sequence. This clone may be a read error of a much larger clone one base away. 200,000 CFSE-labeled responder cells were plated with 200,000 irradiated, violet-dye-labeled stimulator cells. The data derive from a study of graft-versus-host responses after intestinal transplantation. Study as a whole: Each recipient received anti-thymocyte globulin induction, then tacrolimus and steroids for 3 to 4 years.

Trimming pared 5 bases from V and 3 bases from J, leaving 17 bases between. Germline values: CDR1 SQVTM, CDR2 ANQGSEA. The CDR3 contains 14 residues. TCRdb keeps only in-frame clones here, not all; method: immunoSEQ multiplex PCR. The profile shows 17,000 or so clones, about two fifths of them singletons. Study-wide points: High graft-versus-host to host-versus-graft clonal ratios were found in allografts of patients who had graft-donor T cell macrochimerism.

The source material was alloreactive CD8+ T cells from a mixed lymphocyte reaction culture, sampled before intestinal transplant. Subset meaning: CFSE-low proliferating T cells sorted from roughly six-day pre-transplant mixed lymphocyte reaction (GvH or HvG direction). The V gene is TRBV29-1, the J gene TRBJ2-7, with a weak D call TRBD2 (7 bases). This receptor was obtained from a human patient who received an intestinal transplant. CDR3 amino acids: CSVTTQRGGYEQYF. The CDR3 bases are TGCAGCGTTACTACCCAGAGGGGGGGCTACGAGCAGTACTTC.